This paragraph covers one T cell receptor (beta chain) sequence. What it recognizes is unknown. The data belong to a study of CD8 T cells in ankylosing spondylitis. Study conclusions and caveats: What seemed typical of ankylosing spondylitis blood was a TCR beta motif built from about 8 highly homologous variants.

TCRdb redid the calling of the 5' RACE reads with MiXCR, one entry per CDR3 protein. The table shows over 600,000 distinct CDR3 sequences, with over 15% occurring only once. Germline V lookup: CDR1 MNHEY, CDR2 SMNVEV (reference sequence). The CDR3 has 15 residues. The V segment lost 5 bases and the J segment 9 bases; nucleotides outside the gene matches: 13. The sequence came from a male donor with ankylosing spondylitis. Sequencing was performed on blood, either unsorted or a sorted T cell fraction (not recorded which). The V and J genes are TRBV27 and TRBJ2-1; TRBD2 matches 7 bases. CDR3 amino acids: CASSGDYASSREQFF. CDR3 sequence (DNA): TGTGCCAGCAGTGGGGACTACGCCTCGTCCCGTGAGCAGTTCTTC.